This T cell receptor beta chain comes out of a study of OX40 agonist ivuxolimab in advanced cancers. Study-level background: Patients were dosed with the agonistic anti-OX40 (CD134) antibody ivuxolimab. Notes on the study in general: No antigen was identified for the clonally expanded peripheral T cells. Blood T cells, both CD4+ and CD8+, expanded clonally by week 6 at 0.1 to 3.0 mg/kg.

Sequencing was performed with immunoSEQ multiplex PCR; in TCRdb, only in-frame clones are kept and a portion is missing. This table holds tens of thousands of clones, 81% found once. There are 14 residues in the CDR3. V was clipped by 0 bases and J by 0 bases, with 6 bases between them. The germline V gene has CDR1 SGDLS and CDR2 YYNGEE. On this clone: Its antigen is unknown.

The chain combines TRBV9 with TRBJ1-1, with D possibly being TRBD1 (5 bases). Sequenced material: CD4+ or CD8+ T cells sorted from blood, taken in a trial of the OX40 agonist ivuxolimab. The TCR comes from an adult with an advanced solid tumor such as melanoma, head and neck, liver or kidney cancer. The CDR3 DNA reads as TGTGCCAGCAGCGTAGCAGGGCTGAACACTGAAGCTTTCTTT. Its translation is CASSVAGLNTEAFF.